The 2 T cell receptor beta chains below were found in one sample sequenced in a study of CD8+ T cells in alopecia areata. Once RNA had been extracted, it was reverse transcribed into cDNA to act as the sequencing template. Libraries were prepared by immunoSEQ multiplex PCR; TCRdb keeps only in-frame clonotypes and omits some of them. The sample yields roughly 60,000 clones, roughly 40% seen once. Sequencing was performed on NKG2D-low CD8+ T cells sorted from blood. Source of these receptors: a human donor with alopecia areata.

This clone was observed once. V is TRBV27 and J is TRBJ1-6, with D perhaps TRBD1 (5 bases). V lost 2 bases, J lost 3 bases, and 14 bases lay in between. CDR3 length equals 17 residues. From germline, CDR1 is MNHEY and CDR2 SMNVEV (reference sequence). This CDR3 is CASSLDSPHVYNSPLHF. DNA of the CDR3: TGTGCCAGCAGTTTAGACAGCCCCCATGTCTATAATTCACCCCTCCACTTT.

The V call is TRBV29-1, the J call TRBJ1-2; D unresolved. Trimming removed 6 bases at V and 8 bases at J, with 4 bases between. The CDR3 totals 8 residues. Germline values: CDR1 SQVTM, CDR2 ANQGSEA. CDR3 residues: CSVGGYTF. CDR3 bases: TGCAGCGTGGGGGGCTACACCTTC.